The entry below gives a single TCR beta chain sequence along with its context. Antigen specificity is unknown. This entry is derived from a study of cytomegalovirus exposure and HLA in healthy donors. Study outcomes and limitations: Rates of TCR association differed by HLA locus in a later analysis, with DRB1 highest and HLA-C lowest.

CDR3 size: 13 residues. Germline CDR1 and CDR2: SGHRS and YFSETQ. V was clipped by 5 bases and J by 2 bases, with 7 bases between them. Researchers ran the PCR with 60 Vbeta and 13 Jbeta primers. The table came from immunoSEQ multiplex PCR; TCRdb's copy has only in-frame clones and leaves some out. The sample consists of 150,000 to 200,000 clones, 84% of them appearing once. Donors consisted of healthy bone marrow donors. The chain combines TRBV5-1 with TRBJ1-4; weak D call: TRBD1 (5 bases). The source material was PBMCs. The TCR was taken from a man younger than 30 in good health and CMV-seronegative. The CDR3 here is CASRAGTNEKLFF. For the CDR3, the DNA is TGCGCCAGCAGGGCAGGGACTAATGAAAAACTGTTTTTT.